Included here is one TCR beta chain sequence, with context. This entry comes from a study of blood T cell repertoires in COVID-19. TCRdb's copy holds only in-frame clones and misses some; the assay was immunoSEQ multiplex PCR. The sample records 97,000 or so clones, around 80% being singletons. The trim removed 3 bases at V and 5 bases at J, leaving 10 bases unmatched. The CDR3 is 15 residues long. The germline CDR1 and CDR2 sequences are SGHRS and YFSETQ. V usage is TRBV5-1 and J usage is TRBJ2-5, with 7 bases lining up with TRBD2. The TCR was taken from a man in his sixties or seventies with acute or convalescent COVID-19. Sequencing was done on a sample of peripheral blood. The DNA of the CDR3 is TGCGCCAGCAGCTGGACCACTAGCGTATATGAGACCCAGTACTTC. Translating gives CASSWTTSVYETQYF. The full variable domain, rest sourced from reference TRBV5-1 and TRBJ2-5, is KAGVTQTPRYLIKTRGQQVTLSCSPISGHRSVSWYQQTPGQGLQFLFEYFSETQRNKGNFPGRFSGRQFSNSRSEMNVSTLELGDSALYLCASSWTTSVYETQYFGPGTRLLVL.